The present entry profiles one TCR beta chain with its context. Its cognate antigen is unknown. Germline-derived CDR1 and CDR2 are LGHNA and YSLEER. The CDR3 is made up of 13 amino acids. The V segment lost 4 bases and the J segment 10 bases; nucleotides outside the gene matches: 5. Generated by immunoSEQ multiplex PCR, the TCRdb table keeps only in-frame clones and is missing some. The sample records fewer than 500,000 clones, 90% being singletons. Treatment of the sample: 19 received Ad26.COV2.S at low or high dose, single or two shots; about 5 received placebo; per-sample allocation not given. Sampling took place 63 days after the first vaccine or placebo injection. Based in Boston, the donor was an adult of 18-55 years. This specimen belongs to a study of Ad26.COV2.S vaccination and SARS-CoV-2 variants. Whole-study context: By the intramuscular route, Ad26.COV2.S was given once, or twice 56 days apart. The study's findings and limits: Reported findings describe substantial breadth in spike-specific CD8+ and CD4+ T cell responses following vaccination. Participants in the vaccine arm had higher spike-specific TCR breadth; placebo recipients had lower.

The sequenced sample was peripheral blood, obtained in a trial of Ad26.COV2.S vaccine versus placebo. The V call is TRBV4-3, the J call TRBJ2-1, with 9 bases aligning to TRBD2. The clonotype was recovered from a person between 18 and 59 years old who received the Ad26.COV2.S COVID-19 vaccine or a placebo. In DNA form, the CDR3 reads TGCGCCAGCAGCCTTCTTAGCGGGGGAGAGCAGTTCTTC. Amino acids: CASSLLSGGEQFF.